These 11 T cell receptor beta chains share one sample of origin, sequenced in a study of blood T cell repertoires in COVID-19. The data were produced by immunoSEQ multiplex PCR, yet TCRdb's version contains in-frame clones alone and is incomplete. The data contain roughly 110,000 clones, more than 80% of them singletons. The sample taken for sequencing was peripheral blood. The receptors were gathered from a woman aged 45 to 65 with acute or convalescent COVID-19.

This chain connects TRBV3-1 (or the pseudogene TRBV3-2) to TRBJ2-2; TRBD2 agrees at 12 bases. Germline-derived CDR1 and CDR2 are LGHDT and YNNKEL (reference sequence). There are 15 residues in the CDR3. J gave up 5 bases and V 5 bases, and 3 bases lay outside the gene matches. CDR3 bases: TGTGCCAGCAGCGCTACTAGCGGGGGGACCGGGGAGCTGTTTTTT. Residues: CASSATSGGTGELFF.

This chain joins TRBV7-8 and TRBJ1-1; the match to TRBD1 covers 11 bases. The germline V gene encodes CDR1 SGHVS and CDR2 FQNEAQ. The V segment lost 6 bases and the J segment 5 bases; nucleotides outside the gene matches: 2. The length of the CDR3 is 13 residues. The CDR3 region has the DNA TGTGCCAGCAGATGGGACAGGGGGACTGAAGCTTTCTTT. Translating it yields CASRWDRGTEAFF. The full variable domain, with the rest looked up from reference TRBV7-8 and TRBJ1-1, is GAGVSQSPRYKVAKRGQDVALRCDPISGHVSLFWYQQALGQGPEFLTYFQNEAQLDKSGLPSDRFFAERPEGSVSTLKIQRTQQEDSAVYLCASRWDRGTEAFFGQGTRLTVV.

This clone was seen a single time. This chain's CDR3 is CASSGRSRDFSNQPQHF. The CDR3 DNA follows: TGTGCCAGCAGCGGAAGGAGCAGGGATTTTAGCAATCAGCCCCAGCATTTT. This chain links TRBV7-8 with TRBJ1-5, with D possibly TRBD1 on 5 matching bases. Germline loops: CDR1 SGHVS, CDR2 FQNEAQ. V was trimmed by 5 bases and J by 0 bases, leaving 17 bases between them. The CDR3 sequence is 17 residues long.

This clone showed up just a few times. The chain links TRBV7-9 to TRBJ1-1; weak D call: TRBD1 (5 bases). Trimming shortened V by 3 bases and J by 4 bases, and 9 bases separated the two germline ends. Per the germline V gene, CDR1 is SEHNR and CDR2 is FQNEAQ (reference sequence). This CDR3 comprises 13 residues. The CDR3 region has the DNA TGTGCCAGCAGCTTCCAGGGCGCCACTGAAGCTTTCTTT. This codes for CASSFQGATEAFF. Combining the CDR3 with reference TRBV7-9 and TRBJ1-1 gives the whole variable domain DTGVSQNPRHKITKRGQNVTFRCDPISEHNRLYWYRQTLGQGPEFLTYFQNEAQLEKSRLLSDRFSAERPKGSFSTLEIQRTEQGDSAMYLCASSFQGATEAFFGQGTRLTVV.

This clone was observed a handful of times. The chain has TRBV5-6 and TRBJ2-2; D is ambiguous. The CDR3 contains 13 residues. Trimming cost V 1 base and J 6 bases, with 7 bases left between them. CDR1 and CDR2 (germline): SGHDT, YYEEEE. Written as DNA, the CDR3 is TGTGCCAGCAGCTTGACACCTTCCGGGGAGCTGTTTTTT. This encodes CASSLTPSGELFF. The variable domain in full, completed from reference TRBV5-6 and TRBJ2-2, reads DAGVTQSPTHLIKTRGQQVTLRCSPKSGHDTVSWYQQALGQGPQFIFQYYEEEERQRGNFPDRFSGHQFPNYSSELNVNALLLGDSALYLCASSLTPSGELFFGEGSRLTVL.

The chain recombines TRBV7-3 with TRBJ1-1, with D hard to call. Trimming shortened V by 2 bases and J by 1 base, and 8 bases separated the two germline ends. This CDR3 region has 14 residues. The V gene's germline CDR1 is SGHTA and CDR2 FQGTGA. CDR3 residues: CASSLSAGNTEAFF. The CDR3, as DNA: TGTGCCAGCAGCTTATCTGCGGGGAACACTGAAGCTTTCTTT.

The CDR3 DNA reads as TGTGCCAGCAGCTTGGGACTAGAGCCAGGGAATGAGCAGTTCTTC. Protein: CASSLGLEPGNEQFF. The genes are TRBV5-4 and TRBJ2-1; possible D gene TRBD2, 6 bases. The CDR3 consists of 15 residues. The germline V and J ends were trimmed by 0 bases and 7 bases, with 14 bases remaining between them. The germline V gene encodes CDR1 SGHNT and CDR2 YYREEE (reference sequence).

The rearrangement uses TRBV7-9 and TRBJ1-1, with 11 nucleotides matching TRBD1. There are 16 residues in the CDR3. Germline-derived CDR1 and CDR2 are SEHNR and FQNEAQ (reference sequence). V trimming: 10 bases; J trimming: 7 bases; junction bases outside the gene matches: 17. CDR3 region: CANIFRDRGSWDEAFF. CDR3 coding DNA: TGTGCCAACATATTCCGGGACAGGGGGTCCTGGGATGAAGCTTTCTTT.

The chain links TRBV2 to TRBJ1-2, with D possibly TRBD1 on 5 matching bases. The germline V gene has CDR1 SNHLY and CDR2 FYNNEI. V lost 1 base and J lost 10, with 16 bases in between. This CDR3 comprises 14 residues. The CDR3 bases are TGTGCCAGCAGTGAAGGGGCCGGACAAGCCCTCTACACCTTC. Protein: CASSEGAGQALYTF. The full variable domain, its missing parts supplied by reference TRBV2 and TRBJ1-2, is EPEVTQTPSHQVTQMGQEVILRCVPISNHLYFYWYRQILGQKVEFLVSFYNNEISEKSEIFDDQFSVERPDGSNFTLKIRSTKLEDSAMYFCASSEGAGQALYTFGSGTRLTVV.

The chain combines TRBV3-1 (or the pseudogene TRBV3-2) with TRBJ2-1; D may be TRBD1 (5 bases). The CDR3 sequence is 16 residues long. V dropped 0 bases and J dropped 9 bases, with 18 bases sitting between them. Germline V gene data show CDR1 as LGHDT and CDR2 as YNNKEL (reference sequence). CDR3 DNA sequence: TGTGCCAGCAGCCAAGAAGCTCTGGACCAGGGCGGTGAGCAGTTCTTC. Translation gives CASSQEALDQGGEQFF.

This clone has just one count. The chain couples TRBV19 to TRBJ1-4; D unclear. V was shortened by 8 bases and J by 7 bases, with 8 bases between the two germline ends. The germline CDR1 and CDR2 sequences are LNHDA and SQIVND (reference sequence). The CDR3 loop spans 11 amino acids. CDR3 sequence reads: CASGEGEKLFF. Here the CDR3 DNA reads TGTGCCAGTGGTGAGGGTGAAAAACTGTTTTTT.